The source of this TCR beta chain is a study of blood T cell repertoires in COVID-19. Study-wide context: The origin of the acute and convalescent COVID-19 samples was the United States, Italy and Spain. T cells, B-cell-depleted T cells, or PBMCs provided the cDNA or gDNA that served as material.

TCRdb's table, derived via immunoSEQ multiplex PCR, lists solely in-frame clones and lacks some. The sample has some 250,000 clones, roughly 76% seen once. This clone occurred a few times. This CDR3 spans 18 amino acids. Trimming removed 0 bases at V and 2 bases at J, with 17 bases between. The receptor was isolated from a woman aged 80 or over with COVID-19, enrolled during active disease. The chain joins TRBV23-1 to TRBJ1-5; tentative D call: TRBD1 (6 bases). TRBV23-1 is an open reading frame whose function is uncertain. What was sequenced was peripheral blood. CDR3 region: CASSQSKFTRGCNQPQHF. The DNA for the CDR3 is TGCGCCAGCAGTCAATCGAAATTCACCAGGGGATGCAATCAGCCCCAGCATTTT.